These 32 T cell receptor beta chains were sequenced from one sample in a study of T cells in Graves' hyperthyroidism and ophthalmopathy. The TCR beta CDR3 regions underwent amplification using RNA transcripts as the source. TCR CDR3 underwent first-round RT-PCR with the HTBI primer set. MiXCR was run by TCRdb on the multiplex PCR reads, yielding one entry per CDR3 protein. The data show just under 750,000 distinct CDR3 sequences, with over 35% seen just once and around 31% held by the top ten. Sequencing used blood. The source is a woman aged 40-49 years with Graves' hyperthyroidism.

This clonotype was recorded a few times. The CDR3 bases are TGTGCCAGCAGTCACGTTCGGGGATCTGGAAACACCATATATTTT. Protein: CASSHVRGSGNTIYF. The V gene is TRBV5-6, the J gene TRBJ1-3; D is unclear. Germline V lookup: CDR1 SGHDT, CDR2 YYEEEE. Between the trimmed V and J ends, which lost 5 bases and 1 base, there was a span of 13 bases. The CDR3 runs to 15 residues.

The CDR3, as DNA: TGTGCCAGCAGCCTTACTAGCGGGGGGGCAGCGGATACGCAGTATTTT. As protein: CASSLTSGGAADTQYF. This sequence joins TRBV7-2 and TRBJ2-3, with TRBD2 matching 13 bases. The CDR3 sequence is 16 residues long. Germline CDR1 is SGHTA and CDR2 is FQGNSA. Trimming cost V 5 bases and J 6 bases; bases outside gene matches: 8.

The V and J genes are TRBV7-4 and TRBJ2-7, with 7 positions matching TRBD1. The length of the CDR3 is 14 residues. Germline loops: CDR1 SGHVT, CDR2 SQSDAQ. Trimming removed 6 bases from V and 5 bases from J; junction bases left unmatched: 10. The chain's CDR3 is CASSSGGPTDEQYF. The CDR3, as DNA: TGTGCCAGCAGTTCAGGGGGACCAACCGACGAGCAGTACTTC.

The CDR3 region is CASSRPWRPPYEQYF. For the CDR3, the DNA is TGTGCCAGCAGCCGACCGTGGCGGCCCCCCTACGAGCAGTACTTC. The chain uses TRBV28 and TRBJ2-7; D not certain. In germline, CDR1 is MDHEN, CDR2 SYDVKM. The CDR3 totals 15 residues. The V and J ends lost 6 bases and 2 bases respectively, with 17 bases between them.

The V gene is TRBV7-2, the J gene TRBJ1-6, with D hard to call. Trimming took off 2 bases at V and 4 bases at J, with 15 bases between the two ends. The CDR3 spans 17 residues. Per the germline V gene, CDR1 is SGHTA and CDR2 is FQGNSA. The CDR3 sequence: CASSLTGTTRYNSPLHF. CDR3 DNA sequence: TGTGCCAGCAGCTTAACGGGAACAACGCGGTATAATTCACCCCTCCACTTT.

Ten or more counts support this clonotype. The genes are TRBV11-2 and TRBJ2-5; D is unresolved. Trimming stripped 5 bases from V and 1 base from J, with 5 bases between. The CDR3 totals 12 residues. Germline V CDR1 and CDR2: SGHAT, FQNNGV. CDR3 sequence: CASSRPQETQYF. CDR3 nucleotide sequence: TGTGCCAGCAGCCGTCCCCAAGAGACCCAGTACTTC.

The chain uses TRBV9 and TRBJ1-1, with 7 bases aligning to TRBD1. Germline CDR1 reads SGDLS; CDR2 reads YYNGEE. Trimming removed 3 bases from V and 6 bases from J; junction bases left unmatched: 5. The CDR3 extends over 13 amino acids. The CDR3: CASSDRGVAEAFF. The CDR3, as DNA: TGTGCCAGCAGCGACAGGGGAGTCGCTGAAGCTTTCTTT.

The CDR3 DNA is TGCGCCAGTCCTAGGGACAGGAACTACGAGCAGTACTTC. Translation gives CASPRDRNYEQYF. This sequence joins TRBV10-2 and TRBJ2-7; 8 positions match TRBD1. Germline CDR1 and CDR2: WSHSY and SAAADI. The CDR3 has 13 amino acids. The V and J ends lost 9 bases and 3 bases, in that order; junction bases with no gene match: 7.

This clonotype has ten or more counts. The V gene is TRBV13, the J gene TRBJ2-7; tentative D call: TRBD2 (6 bases). Germline CDR1 is PRHDT and CDR2 is FYEKMQ (reference sequence). The CDR3 sequence is 14 residues long. V lost 6 bases and J lost 6, with 18 bases in between. CDR3 bases: TGTGCCAGCAGAGGCCAAGCGGGCGTCCTCGAGCAGTACTTC. Translation gives CASRGQAGVLEQYF.

On this clonotype: At one end, the junction sequence differs from germline, possibly due to a read error. V gene TRBV10-3 combines with J gene TRBJ2-6; D possibly corresponds to TRBD1 (5 bases). From germline, CDR1 is ENHRY and CDR2 SYGVKD. This CDR3 has 10 residues. The CDR3 sequence is CAISEVGVWF. As DNA, the CDR3 is TGTGCCATCAGTGAGGTAGGGGTATGGTTC.

V and J are TRBV16 and TRBJ2-1; 9 bases line up with TRBD2. CDR3 length: 18 amino acids. Looked up from germline, CDR1 is KGHSY and CDR2 is FQNENV. With 6 bases clipped from V and 3 bases from J, the junction kept 15 bases outside the gene matches. The CDR3 reads CASSESKGAGGHYNEQFF. CDR3 bases: TGTGCCAGCAGTGAATCGAAAGGAGCGGGAGGACACTACAATGAGCAGTTCTTC. The entire variable domain, with the rest obtained from reference TRBV16 and TRBJ2-1, is as follows: GEEVAQTPKHLVRGEGQKAKLYCAPIKGHSYVFWYQQVLKNEFKFLISFQNENVFDETGMPKERFSAKCLPNSPCSLEIQATKLEDSAVYFCASSESKGAGGHYNEQFFGPGTRLTVL.

The rearrangement links TRBV28 to TRBJ1-6, with a tentative D call TRBD1 (6 bases). Looked up from germline, CDR1 is MDHEN and CDR2 is SYDVKM. The V gene lost 3 bases and the J gene lost 7 bases, with 10 bases spanning the gap. This CDR3 is built from 14 residues. DNA of the CDR3: TGTGCCAGCAGTTTCCCAGGGGCAAATTCACCCCTCCACTTT. This sequence encodes CASSFPGANSPLHF.

In the case of this clonotype: One end of the junction fails to match germline, which may point to a read error. The gene calls are TRBV6-1 and TRBJ2-6, with D maybe TRBD2 (6 bases). Germline V lookup: CDR1 MNHNS, CDR2 SASEGT. This CDR3 comprises 15 residues. CDR3: CASRVGEAGVNVLTF. CDR3 DNA: TGTGCCAGCCGAGTAGGGGAGGCTGGGGTCAACGTCCTGACTTTC.

V usage is TRBV2 and J usage is TRBJ2-4, with D perhaps assigned TRBD1 or TRBD2 (5 bases each). From germline, CDR1 is SNHLY and CDR2 FYNNEI. The CDR3 spans 15 residues. V was pared by 5 bases and J by 3 bases, with 14 bases between. The CDR3 sequence: CASSLREGVKNIQYF. For the CDR3, the DNA is TGTGCCAGCAGTCTACGGGAAGGGGTCAAAAACATTCAGTACTTC.

This clonotype was observed a few times. The conserved closing phenylalanine or tryptophan is absent in this CDR3, likely reflecting a read error. The chain is built from TRBV6-5 and TRBJ1-3; weak D call: TRBD1 (6 bases). Trimming took off 6 bases at V and 0 bases at J, with 9 bases between the two ends. The CDR3 runs 14 residues. Germline V gene lookup returns CDR1 MNHEY and CDR2 SVGAGI. The CDR3 nucleotides are TGTGCCAGCAGCCTACAGGGCTCTGGAAACACCATATATTTA. Amino acid sequence: CASSLQGSGNTIYL.

A few counts support this clonotype. The CDR3 region is CSAGTARGNTEAFF. CDR3 bases: TGCAGTGCTGGGACAGCCAGGGGGAACACTGAAGCTTTCTTT. The genes are TRBV20-1 and TRBJ1-1, with TRBD1 matching 7 bases. The CDR3 is 14 amino acids. J lost 1 base, V lost 5 bases, and 7 bases had no gene match. Germline CDR1 reads DFQATT; CDR2 reads SNEGSKA (reference sequence).

This clonotype was seen a few times. This chain connects TRBV6-5 to TRBJ2-7; 15 bases are a match to TRBD2. CDR1 and CDR2 from the germline V gene are MNHEY and SVGAGI. The CDR3 has 16 residues. V gave up 7 bases and J gave up 2 bases; unmatched junction bases: 6. DNA of the CDR3: TGTGCCAGCATCGGACTAGCGGGAGGGCTTGCCTACGAGCAGTACTTC. Translated: CASIGLAGGLAYEQYF.

This clonotype has at least ten counts. The J gene is TRBJ1-2, the V gene TRBV5-6, with 7 nucleotides matching TRBD1. V gave up 0 bases and J gave up 4 bases; unmatched junction bases: 6. Germline assignment: CDR1 SGHDT and CDR2 YYEEEE. This CDR3 has 15 amino acids. CDR3 DNA: TGTGCCAGCAGCTTGGAGGGGGCAGGGAGCTATGGCTACACCTTC. Protein sequence: CASSLEGAGSYGYTF.

This clonotype came up many times. This rearrangement joins TRBV7-2 to TRBJ1-2; 9 positions match TRBD1. The V and J ends lost 5 bases and 8 bases, in that order; junction bases with no gene match: 12. The CDR3 covers 15 residues. Per germline, CDR1 SGHTA and CDR2 FQGNSA. CDR3: CASSLTPRQGEGYTF. In nucleotides, the CDR3 is TGTGCCAGCAGCCTTACTCCCCGACAGGGGGAAGGCTACACCTTC.

This clonotype was seen more than once but under ten times. The V call is TRBV19, the J call TRBJ2-5; 8 bases are a match to TRBD2. Germline V CDR1 and CDR2: LNHDA, SQIVND (reference sequence). The CDR3 sequence is 16 residues long. The V segment lost 0 bases and the J segment 5 bases; nucleotides outside the gene matches: 8. As DNA, the CDR3 is TGTGCCAGTAGTATAGATCTAGGCGGGGGGCGTGAGACCCAGTACTTC. Protein: CASSIDLGGGRETQYF. Complete variable domain (other parts from reference TRBV19 and TRBJ2-5): DGGITQSPKYLFRKEGQNVTLSCEQNLNHDAMYWYRQDPGQGLRLIYYSQIVNDFQKGDIAEGYSVSREKKESFPLTVTSAQKNPTAFYLCASSIDLGGGRETQYFGPGTRLLVL.

This clonotype came up many times. This chain connects TRBV5-1 to TRBJ1-5; D ambiguous. This CDR3 spans 13 amino acids. Germline assignment: CDR1 SGHRS and CDR2 YFSETQ. The V gene lost 7 bases and the J gene lost 4 bases, with 12 bases spanning the gap. CDR3 amino acids: CASRSEPNQPQHF. CDR3 nucleotides: TGCGCCAGCCGGTCGGAGCCAAATCAGCCCCAGCATTTT.

Turning to this clonotype: This may stem from a read error, because a much larger clone lies one nucleotide away. The chain employs TRBV12-3 or TRBV12-4 and TRBJ2-7, with D unresolved. This CDR3 spans 12 amino acids. V lost 7 bases and J lost 4, with 11 bases in between. CDR3 region: CASTTVAYEQYF. The CDR3 DNA reads TGTGCCAGCACCACAGTGGCATACGAGCAGTACTTC.

This clonotype was detected only a few times. The V call is TRBV16, the J call TRBJ2-7; 10 nucleotides agree with TRBD1. J lost 1 base, V lost 5 bases, and 11 bases had no gene match. The germline V gene encodes CDR1 KGHSY and CDR2 FQNENV. The CDR3 totals 17 residues. CDR3 nucleotides: TGTGCCAGCAGCAACATTCGGGACAGGGGAGGGTCCTACGAGCAGTACTTC. It translates to CASSNIRDRGGSYEQYF. The complete variable domain, with remaining parts taken from reference TRBV16 and TRBJ2-7, reads GEEVAQTPKHLVRGEGQKAKLYCAPIKGHSYVFWYQQVLKNEFKFLISFQNENVFDETGMPKERFSAKCLPNSPCSLEIQATKLEDSAVYFCASSNIRDRGGSYEQYFGPGTRLTVT.

The chain combines TRBV7-3 with TRBJ1-1; possibly TRBD1 for D (6 bases). The germline V gene has CDR1 SGHTA and CDR2 FQGTGA. CDR3 size: 13 residues. The germline V and J ends were trimmed by 8 bases and 2 bases, with 12 bases remaining between them. As DNA, the CDR3 is TGTGCCAGCTCGGGCGGGACAAACACTGAAGCTTTCTTT. This gives the protein CASSGGTNTEAFF. Full variable domain (rest looked up from reference TRBV7-3 and TRBJ1-1): GAGVSQTPSNKVTEKGKYVELRCDPISGHTALYWYRQSLGQGPEFLIYFQGTGAADDSGLPNDRFFAVRPEGSVSTLKIQRTERGDSAVYLCASSGGTNTEAFFGQGTRLTVV.

As for this clonotype: A read error is possible here, since a much larger clone lies one base away. The V gene is TRBV7-9, the J gene TRBJ1-5, with D possibly being TRBD1 (5 bases). Trimming removed 5 bases at V and 9 bases at J, with 14 bases between. Germline-derived CDR1 and CDR2 are SEHNR and FQNEAQ (reference sequence). The CDR3 totals 13 residues. Here the CDR3 reads CASSLAGPGPQHF. CDR3 bases: TGTGCCAGCAGCCTCGCGGGGCCGGGGCCCCAGCATTTT.

This clonotype was counted between two and nine times. The chain uses TRBV20-1 and TRBJ1-2, with TRBD1 as a possible D gene (6 bases). The CDR3 is made up of 17 amino acids. Trimming removed 4 bases from V and 0 bases from J, with 21 bases in between. Germline CDR1 is DFQATT and CDR2 is SNEGSKA (reference sequence). CDR3: CSATGRQDPTTNYGYTF. Here the CDR3 DNA reads TGCAGTGCTACGGGACGACAGGACCCAACTACTAACTATGGCTACACCTTC.

Details on this clonotype: This may be a read error, as it is one base from a much larger clone. The gene calls are TRBV7-9 and TRBJ2-7; 8 bases fit TRBD2. Germline assignment: CDR1 SEHNR and CDR2 FQNEAQ (reference sequence). This CDR3 is 16 amino acids long. The V gene end was trimmed by 11 bases and the J gene end by 2 bases; junction bases not matched to a gene: 17. The CDR3 sequence: CAGRRGLGAGAYEQYF. CDR3 DNA sequence: TGTGCCGGCCGTCGGGGTCTGGGAGCGGGAGCCTACGAGCAGTACTTC.

A few counts support this clonotype. The V call is TRBV3-1, the J call TRBJ1-2; D might be TRBD1 (6 bases). Germline lookup yields CDR1 LGHDT and CDR2 YNNKEL (reference sequence). V was pared by 3 bases and J by 7 bases, with 9 bases between. The CDR3 has 12 amino acids. As DNA, the CDR3 is TGTGCCAGCAGCCACTCACAGGGTGGCTACACCTTC. This sequence encodes CASSHSQGGYTF.

Details on this clonotype: A read error may explain this, as a much larger clone is one base away. The chain combines TRBV10-3 with TRBJ2-5; 11 bases map to TRBD2. Germline CDR1 ENHRY, CDR2 SYGVKD. There are 15 residues in the CDR3. Losses at the gene ends were 5 bases for V and 1 base for J; bases not matched to a gene: 3. For the CDR3, the DNA is TGTGCCATCAGTACCGGGACTAGCGGCCAAGAGACCCAGTACTTC. Translated: CAISTGTSGQETQYF.

The chain is built from TRBV6-1 and TRBJ2-7, with D possibly being TRBD1 or TRBD2 (6 bases each). This CDR3 contains 13 residues. The ends were cut back, 7 bases at V and 2 bases at J, with 12 bases in the middle. Germline V lookup: CDR1 MNHNS, CDR2 SASEGT. CDR3 loop: CASNRGPTYEQYF. Written as DNA, the CDR3 is TGTGCCAGCAATCGGGGGCCGACCTACGAGCAGTACTTC.

The chain recombines TRBV5-4 with TRBJ1-1; the D is unclear. Trimming took 2 bases from V and 1 from J, leaving 12 bases between them. Germline V gene data show CDR1 as SGHNT and CDR2 as YYREEE (reference sequence). The CDR3 covers 15 residues. As DNA, the CDR3 is TGTGCCAGCAGCTTATTAATCCACCCGAACACTGAAGCTTTCTTT. The encoded protein is CASSLLIHPNTEAFF.

This clonotype showed up many times. V usage is TRBV9 and J usage is TRBJ1-3, with no clear D. This CDR3 has 14 amino acids. V was clipped by 4 bases and J by 2 bases, with 10 bases between them. CDR1 and CDR2 (germline): SGDLS, YYNGEE. The CDR3 nucleotides are TGTGCCAGCAGCATAGGAGGGACTGGAAACACCATATATTTT. Translated, it gives CASSIGGTGNTIYF.